Below, one TCR beta chain is given with its context. This sample stems from a study of blood T cell repertoires in COVID-19. Study-wide background: Sites across the United States, Italy and Spain contributed samples from acute and convalescent COVID-19.

In the original processing: Researchers report that nucleated cell counts were estimated from reference gene primer amplification. Sequenced by immunoSEQ multiplex PCR; TCRdb stores in-frame clones only, minus some. D and trimming were read from the DNA, whereas the V and J calls and clone size are those reported in that table. The sample has about 58,000 clones, around 85% seen once; the top ten hold roughly 8.3%. CDR3 length: 13 residues. Germline V CDR1 and CDR2: MDHEN, SYDVKM. With V trimmed by 6 bases and J by 4 bases, 4 bases remained unmatched. The chain is built from TRBV28 and TRBJ2-7; 9 bases match TRBD1. Sequencing used peripheral blood. This clonotype was sampled from a woman aged 65 to 85 with active COVID-19. In nucleotides, the CDR3 is TGTGCCAGCAGGTCCGGGACAGGGTACGAGCAGTACTTC. It specifies CASRSGTGYEQYF.